These T cell receptor beta chains were read from a single sample in a study of cytomegalovirus exposure and HLA in healthy donors. Libraries were prepared by immunoSEQ multiplex PCR; TCRdb keeps only in-frame clonotypes and omits some of them. This sample has some 130,000 clones; approximately 87% occur once, and the top ten carry around 6%. Sequences were obtained from PBMCs. These receptors originate from a woman younger than 35 in good health and CMV-seropositive. CDR3s include the opening cysteine and the closing phenylalanine or tryptophan.

>TRBV27
CASPGTRPYNEQFF
>TRBV11-2
CASALAGVETQYF
>TRBV4-2
CASSHESKGAPMPQHF
>TRBV6-1
CASSVRTGNQPQHF
>TRBV10-3
CAISGLAGVSDTQYF
>TRBV28
CASSFLAGGGTDTQYF
>TRBV15
CATSQDRGRQPQHF
>TRBV5-6
CASSFLAGGTSTDTQYF
>TRBV6-1
CASSWDRDYGYTF
>TRBV5-1
CASSLVPTGSDRNQPQHF
>TRBV7-2
CASSPRAGNTEAFF
>TRBV27
CASSRTGGVPGELFF
>TRBV2
CASSSGANVLTF
>TRBV2
CASSESGIGLAGPYNEQFF
>TRBV6-1
CASAGAGTGGYEQFF
>TRBV4-1
CASSQGTGTEAFF
>TRBV5-4
CASSQDRGQTGELFF
>TRBV6-5
CASSSRSSGANVLTF
>TRBV6-1
CASSRQVYSGNTIYF
>TRBV4-3
CASIPRQGRLRKTGELFF
>TRBV30
CAWSIQDEQYF
>TRBV9
CASSVTPYDREETQYF
>TRBV9
CASSRQGKGNEQFF
>TRBV6-1
CASRDRGQTGELFF
>TRBV11-2
CASSPQGANYGYTF
>TRBV6-1
CASSVGRGRNQPQHF
>TRBV7-9
CASSWQESAGGYTF
>TRBV18
CASSPRQGRPTEAFF
>TRBV4-3
CASSRDPGTREQYF
>TRBV7-9
CASRVTGELFF
>TRBV18
CASSPTGDLRLYEQYF
>TRBV5-5
CASSGGWSNQPQHF
>TRBV7-9
CASSLGEGSLYEQYF
>TRBV7-6
CASSLTGEDRGWEKLFF
>TRBV18
CASSPVWGDEQFF
>TRBV6-5
CASRDRSKGAYEQYF
>TRBV4-1
CASSQAVTGSKNIQYF
>TRBV7-2
CASSLVAGGLNTGELFF
>TRBV9
CASGQGASTRTNEKLFF